One and the same sample provided the 21 T cell receptor beta chains below, sequenced in a study of blood T cells in healthy people across ages. The use of a sample-barcoded 5' primer and a J-beta primer mix characterized a second PCR of roughly 6 to 11 cycles. TCRdb fed the 5' RACE reads into MiXCR, producing one record per CDR3 protein. The sample includes some 1.5 million distinct CDR3 sequences, approximately 39% seen only once; the top ten take approximately 4.1%. Sequencing was done on a sample of blood. These TCRs come from a woman between 18 and 29 years old in good health.

As regards this clonotype: An end of the junction differs from the germline gene, which may be a read error. The chain carries TRBV29-1 and TRBJ2-3; TRBD1 agrees at 8 bases. In germline, CDR1 is SQVTM, CDR2 ANQGSEA. The CDR3 runs to 13 residues. The CDR3 protein is CSVPQEGTGTQYF. CDR3 sequence (DNA): TGCAGCGTGCCACAGGAGGGGACAGGTACGCAGTATTTT.

V usage is TRBV4-1 and J usage is TRBJ1-6; no clear D gene. CDR3 length: 15 amino acids. The ends were cut back, 6 bases at V and 10 bases at J, with 19 bases in the middle. The germline V gene has CDR1 MGHRA and CDR2 YSYEKL. Written as DNA, the CDR3 is TGCGCCAGCAGAGATACTGGACCCACAAAATCACCCCTCCACTTT. It is translated as CASRDTGPTKSPLHF.

The chain employs TRBV9 and TRBJ2-5, with 8 bases matching TRBD2. CDR3 size: 14 residues. Losses at the gene ends were 4 bases for V and 11 bases for J; bases not matched to a gene: 13. CDR1 is SGDLS, CDR2 YYNGEE, per germline. This chain's CDR3 is CASSPSGLSYKQYF. The CDR3 nucleotides are TGTGCCAGCAGCCCTAGCGGGTTGTCCTACAAGCAGTACTTC.

This clonotype showed up just once. J is TRBJ2-7 and V is TRBV6-2 or TRBV6-3; D may be TRBD2 (6 bases). Trimming stripped 8 bases from V and 7 bases from J, with 18 bases between. Germline CDR1 and CDR2: MNHEY and SVGEGT. This CDR3 contains 13 residues. In DNA form, the CDR3 reads TGTGCCAGCGGGGACTCCCTTACGGATGAGCAGTACTTC. Translation gives CASGDSLTDEQYF.

The J gene is TRBJ2-5, the V gene TRBV2, with D possibly TRBD2 on 7 matching bases. Germline CDR1 and CDR2: SNHLY and FYNNEI. V lost 0 bases, J lost 4 bases, and 12 bases lay in between. This CDR3 is 15 amino acids long. The CDR3 protein is CASSEARGGVETQYF. DNA for the CDR3: TGTGCCAGCAGTGAAGCTAGGGGGGGAGTAGAGACCCAGTACTTC.

This clonotype was recorded a few times. This chain connects TRBV7-2 to TRBJ2-1, with a tentative D call TRBD2 (5 bases). V lost 3 bases, J lost 7 bases, and 13 bases lay in between. This CDR3 is 14 amino acids long. The germline V gene encodes CDR1 SGHTA and CDR2 FQGNSA. The CDR3 is CASSLDSWFNEQFF. DNA of the CDR3: TGTGCCAGCAGCTTGGACTCGTGGTTTAATGAGCAGTTCTTC.

The chain employs TRBV20-1 and TRBJ2-3, with D possibly being TRBD1 (6 bases). The V and J ends lost 6 bases and 8 bases respectively, with 15 bases between them. This CDR3 is 12 amino acids long. Germline CDR1 and CDR2: DFQATT and SNEGSKA (reference sequence). CDR3 DNA sequence: TGCAGTGCGTACAGGGACCTCGGTACGCAGTATTTT. Encoded protein: CSAYRDLGTQYF.

This clonotype has only a few counts. The chain recombines TRBV7-2 with TRBJ1-2; no clear D gene. The CDR3 has 11 amino acids. Deletions cut 7 bases from V and 8 bases from J, with 11 bases between. Germline V lookup: CDR1 SGHTA, CDR2 FQGNSA. The CDR3 loop is CASTPGIGYTF. CDR3 coding DNA: TGTGCCAGCACTCCGGGTATCGGCTACACCTTC.

The chain links TRBV12-3 or TRBV12-4 to TRBJ1-1; unclear D gene. V was shortened by 9 bases and J by 3 bases, with 11 bases between the two germline ends. CDR3 length: 12 amino acids. The DNA for the CDR3 is TGTGCCAGTCCAGGAGAATACACTGAAGCTTTCTTT. Protein sequence: CASPGEYTEAFF.

This rearrangement joins TRBV29-1 to TRBJ1-1; D is unresolved. The CDR3 covers 14 residues. V lost 1 base, J lost 1 base, and 10 bases lay in between. The germline V gene encodes CDR1 SQVTM and CDR2 ANQGSEA. The CDR3 loop is CSVEGRVTNTEAFF. The CDR3 nucleotides are TGCAGCGTTGAAGGGCGAGTAACGAACACTGAAGCTTTCTTT.

This clonotype showed up just a few times. The chain combines TRBV4-3 with TRBJ1-1; D ambiguous. Trimming stripped 5 bases from V and 0 bases from J, with 10 bases between. The germline V gene has CDR1 LGHNA and CDR2 YSLEER. This CDR3 has 14 amino acids. CDR3 loop: CASSTRGMNTEAFF. In nucleotides, the CDR3 is TGCGCCAGCAGCACCCGGGGTATGAACACTGAAGCTTTCTTT.

The V call is TRBV20-1, the J call TRBJ2-3, with D perhaps matching TRBD1 (6 bases). The ends were cut back, 2 bases at V and 0 bases at J, with 9 bases in the middle. In germline, CDR1 is DFQATT, CDR2 SNEGSKA (reference sequence). This CDR3 has 14 residues. CDR3 in DNA: TGCAGTGCTAGAAGGGGGATAAGCACAGATACGCAGTATTTT. Protein product: CSARRGISTDTQYF.

V and J are TRBV3-1 and TRBJ2-3; no definite D call. The germline CDR1 and CDR2 sequences are LGHDT and YNNKEL (reference sequence). The CDR3 runs to 15 residues. Trimming pared 2 bases from V and 7 bases from J, leaving 16 bases between. The CDR3 DNA reads as TGTGCCAGCAGCCAAACCCTATGGAGAGAATATACGCAGTATTTT. This gives the protein CASSQTLWREYTQYF.

The chain combines TRBV21-1 with TRBJ2-4; the table's D call, TRBD1, was not checked against the DNA. TRBV21-1 is a pseudogene locus. The CDR3 runs to 16 residues. The CDR3: CASSKIRVRTKNIQYF. In DNA, the CDR3 is TGTGCCAGCAGCAAAATCAGGGTGAGGACCAAAAACATTCAGTACTTC.

A single count supports this clonotype. V is TRBV15 and J is TRBJ1-5; no firm D call. The CDR3 covers 14 residues. Germline CDR1 and CDR2: LNHNV and YYDKDF (reference sequence). Trimming took off 0 bases at V and 4 bases at J, with 7 bases between the two ends. CDR3 bases: TGTGCCACCAGCAGAGACTCTAGGAATCAGCCCCAGCATTTT. Encoded protein: CATSRDSRNQPQHF.

V and J are TRBV4-2 and TRBJ2-7; D gene ambiguous. The CDR3 is 14 amino acids. Germline-derived CDR1 and CDR2 are LGHNA and YNFKEQ. V lost 2 bases, J lost 2 bases, and 10 bases lay in between. CDR3 residues: CASSQKADAYEQYF. The CDR3 region has the DNA TGTGCCAGCAGCCAAAAGGCAGATGCCTACGAGCAGTACTTC.

This chain joins TRBV4-3 and TRBJ1-4, with TRBD1 identical over 7 bases. The junction had 7 bases not matched to a gene; V was cut back by 2 bases and J by 7 bases. CDR1 LGHNA and CDR2 YSLEER come from the germline V gene. This CDR3 has 15 residues. CDR3 loop: CASSQPGQSGEKLFF. DNA for the CDR3: TGCGCCAGCAGCCAACCGGGACAGTCGGGTGAAAAACTGTTTTTT.

In this sample, this clonotype turned up a few times. V is TRBV6-5 and J is TRBJ2-5, with 13 bases matching TRBD2. V gave up 4 bases and J gave up 4 bases; unmatched junction bases: 3. The CDR3 runs to 15 residues. Germline values: CDR1 MNHEY, CDR2 SVGAGI. CDR3 in amino acids: CASSSRTSGRETQYF. The CDR3, as DNA: TGTGCCAGCAGTTCTCGGACTAGCGGGAGAGAGACCCAGTACTTC.

The genes are TRBV25-1 and TRBJ2-3, with a tentative D call TRBD2 (6 bases). CDR1 is MGHDK and CDR2 is SYGVNS in the germline V gene. This CDR3 is built from 14 residues. V was pared by 10 bases and J by 3 bases, with 17 bases between. CDR3 nucleotides: TGTGCCACCGATACAGGCGGGGTGACAGATACGCAGTATTTT. Translated: CATDTGGVTDTQYF.

This clonotype occurred a few times. This chain uses TRBV2 with TRBJ2-3; D unclear. Deletions cut 2 bases from V and 0 bases from J, with 6 bases between. The germline V gene has CDR1 SNHLY and CDR2 FYNNEI. The CDR3 is made up of 14 amino acids. CDR3 region: CASSELTSTDTQYF. CDR3 DNA sequence: TGTGCCAGCAGTGAACTAACTAGCACAGATACGCAGTATTTT.

The gene calls are TRBV15 and TRBJ2-3; the D is unclear. The germline CDR1 and CDR2 sequences are LNHNV and YYDKDF (reference sequence). V was trimmed by 0 bases and J by 0 bases, leaving 4 bases between them. This CDR3 region has 14 residues. CDR3 nucleotides: TGTGCCACCAGCAGAGACCTGAGCACAGATACGCAGTATTTT. Translated, it gives CATSRDLSTDTQYF.